The entry below describes one T cell receptor (beta chain). Sequencing used immunoSEQ multiplex PCR; TCRdb keeps in-frame clones, though not all of them. This sample has 55,000 to 75,000 clones, with about 81% found just once. Specified time point: pretreatment peripheral blood. Patient sample counts ranged from 1 to 8, pretreatment and on-treatment. Germline-derived CDR1 and CDR2 are MDHEN and SYDVKM. Unmatched junction bases numbered 8, after V lost 5 bases and J lost 8 bases. This CDR3 comprises 14 residues. This specimen belongs to a study of PD-L1 blockade in urothelial cancer. About the research overall: In terms of prior chemotherapy, patients had received 0 to 3 regimens.

V gene TRBV28 combines with J gene TRBJ1-4; the match to TRBD1 covers 7 bases. The material was PBMCs, obtained around atezolizumab (anti-PD-L1) treatment. This clonotype was obtained from a man aged 70 or older with urothelial cancer. The CDR3 nucleotides read TGTGCCAGCAGTCAGGGGGGAGTTGAGGAAAAACTGTTTTTT. Translated, it gives CASSQGGVEEKLFF. Full variable domain (remainder filled in from reference TRBV28 and TRBJ1-4): DVKVTQSSRYLVKRTGEKVFLECVQDMDHENMFWYRQDPGLGLRLIYFSYDVKMKEKGDIPEGYSVSREKKERFSLILESASTNQTSMYLCASSQGGVEEKLFFGSGTQLSVL.